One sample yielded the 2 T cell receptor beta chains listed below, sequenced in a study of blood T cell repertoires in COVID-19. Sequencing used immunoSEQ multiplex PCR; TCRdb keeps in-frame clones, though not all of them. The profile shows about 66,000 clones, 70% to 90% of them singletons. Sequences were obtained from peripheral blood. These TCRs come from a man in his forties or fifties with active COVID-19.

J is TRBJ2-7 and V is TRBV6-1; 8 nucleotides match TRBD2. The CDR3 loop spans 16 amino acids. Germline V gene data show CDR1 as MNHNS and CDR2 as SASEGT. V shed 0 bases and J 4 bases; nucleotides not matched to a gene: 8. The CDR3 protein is CASSEAGGGGSYEQYV. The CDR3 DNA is TGTGCCAGCAGTGAAGCAGGCGGCGGGGGGTCGTACGAGCAGTACGTC.

Here the CDR3 reads CASSLGLAGESYNEQFF. CDR3 in DNA: TGTGCCAGCAGCTTAGGACTAGCGGGAGAATCCTACAATGAGCAGTTCTTC. This chain links TRBV7-2 with TRBJ2-1, with 12 nucleotides matching TRBD2. Trimming took 1 base from V and 1 from J; bases not matched to a gene: 2. The CDR3 is 17 amino acids. Germline assignment: CDR1 SGHTA and CDR2 FQGNSA.